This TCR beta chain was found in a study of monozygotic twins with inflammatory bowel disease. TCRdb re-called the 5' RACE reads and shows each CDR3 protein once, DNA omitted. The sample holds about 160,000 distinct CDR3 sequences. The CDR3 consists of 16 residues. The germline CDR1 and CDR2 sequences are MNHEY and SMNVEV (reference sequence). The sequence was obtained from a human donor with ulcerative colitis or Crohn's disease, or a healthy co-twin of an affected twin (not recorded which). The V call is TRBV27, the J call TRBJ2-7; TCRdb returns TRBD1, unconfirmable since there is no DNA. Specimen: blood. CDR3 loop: CASSYLFGTGVYEQYF.